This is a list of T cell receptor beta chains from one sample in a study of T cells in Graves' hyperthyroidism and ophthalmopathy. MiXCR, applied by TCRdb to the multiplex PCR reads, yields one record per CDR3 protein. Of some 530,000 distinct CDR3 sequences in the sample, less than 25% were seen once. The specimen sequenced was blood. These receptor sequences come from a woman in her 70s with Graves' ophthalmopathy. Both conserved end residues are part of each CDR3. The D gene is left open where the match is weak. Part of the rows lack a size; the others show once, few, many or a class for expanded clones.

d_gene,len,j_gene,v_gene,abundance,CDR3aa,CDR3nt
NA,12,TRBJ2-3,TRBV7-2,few,CASKRVSDTQYF,TGTGCCAGCAAGCGTGTCTCAGATACGCAGTATTTT
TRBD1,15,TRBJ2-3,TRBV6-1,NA,CASRARQGFPDTQYF,TGTGCCAGCAGGGCGAGACAGGGGTTTCCAGATACGCAGTATTTT
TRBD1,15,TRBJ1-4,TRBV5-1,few,CASTQGGRDNEKLFF,TGCGCCAGCACCCAGGGGGGTCGAGATAATGAAAAACTGTTTTTT
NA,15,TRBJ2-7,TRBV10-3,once,CAISEVSRRLYEQYF,TGTGCCATCAGTGAGGTATCCCGTAGGCTCTACGAGCAGTACTTC
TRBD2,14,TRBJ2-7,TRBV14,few,CASSQLGPGGEQYF,TGTGCCAGCAGCCAATTAGGGCCGGGAGGCGAGCAGTACTTC
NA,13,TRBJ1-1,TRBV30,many,CAWSVRRGTEAFF,TGTGCCTGGAGTGTACGGAGGGGCACTGAAGCTTTCTTT
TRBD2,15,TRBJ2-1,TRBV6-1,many,CASRVAGGTYNEQFF,TGTGCCAGCAGGGTAGCGGGCGGGACCTACAATGAGCAGTTCTTC
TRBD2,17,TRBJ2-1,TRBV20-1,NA,CSAESLAGGGSYNEQFF,TGCAGTGCTGAGAGCCTAGCGGGAGGTGGATCCTACAATGAGCAGTTCTTC
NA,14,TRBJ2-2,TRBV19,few,CASSMGGAPGELFF,TGTGCCAGTAGTATGGGGGGCGCGCCCGGGGAGCTGTTTTTT
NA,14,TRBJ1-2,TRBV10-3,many,CAISESEAGRGYTF,TGTGCCATCAGTGAGTCGGAGGCAGGGCGAGGCTACACCTTC
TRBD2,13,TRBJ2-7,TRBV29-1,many,CSVPAGDRYEQYF,TGCAGCGTTCCAGCGGGAGATCGATACGAGCAGTACTTC
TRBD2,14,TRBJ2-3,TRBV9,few,CARHCPSGADTQYF,TGTGCCAGACATTGTCCTAGCGGGGCAGATACGCAGTATTTT
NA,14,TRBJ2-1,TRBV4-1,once,CASSQQGGANEQFF,TGCGCCAGCAGCCAACAGGGAGGAGCTAATGAGCAGTTCTTC
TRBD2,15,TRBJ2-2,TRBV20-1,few,CSASSGLADEGELFF,TGCAGTGCTAGTTCCGGACTAGCCGACGAGGGGGAGCTGTTTTTT
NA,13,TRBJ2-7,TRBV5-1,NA,CASSFSADYEQYF,TGCGCCAGCAGCTTTTCGGCTGACTACGAGCAGTACTTC
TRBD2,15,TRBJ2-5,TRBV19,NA,CASSRLAGGKETQYF,TGTGCCAGTAGTCGACTAGCGGGAGGAAAAGAGACCCAGTACTTC
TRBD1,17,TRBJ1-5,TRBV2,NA,CASSRDSIPDSNQPQHF,TGTGCCAGCAGTCGGGACAGCATTCCGGATAGCAATCAGCCCCAGCATTTT
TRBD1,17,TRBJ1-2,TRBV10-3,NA,CAISGGDRGNLNYGYTF,TGTGCCATCAGTGGGGGGGACAGGGGAAATTTAAACTATGGCTACACCTTC
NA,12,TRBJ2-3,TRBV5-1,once,CASSFRTDTQYF,TGCGCCAGCAGCTTCCGCACAGATACGCAGTATTTT
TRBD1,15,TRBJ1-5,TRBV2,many,CASTRDRTLTWTQHF,TGTGCCAGCACCCGGGACAGGACCCTGACCTGGACCCAGCATTTT
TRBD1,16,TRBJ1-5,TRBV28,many,CASSPGGQSSNQPQHF,TGTGCCAGCAGCCCTGGGGGACAGAGTAGCAATCAGCCCCAGCATTTT
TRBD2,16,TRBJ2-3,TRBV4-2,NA,CASSHVGTRGQDTQYF,TGTGCCAGCAGCCATGTCGGGACTAGGGGACAAGATACGCAGTATTTT
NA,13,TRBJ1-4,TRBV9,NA,CASSVDGVEKLFF,TGTGCCAGCAGCGTAGACGGGGTGGAAAAACTGTTTTTT
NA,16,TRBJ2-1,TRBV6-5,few,CASSYSERKTYNEQFF,TGTGCCAGCAGTTACTCGGAGCGGAAGACCTACAATGAGCAGTTCTTC
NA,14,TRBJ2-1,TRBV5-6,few,CASSFQGQYNEQFF,TGTGCCAGCAGCTTCCAGGGTCAATACAATGAGCAGTTCTTC
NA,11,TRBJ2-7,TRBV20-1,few,CSAIQDYEQYF,TGCAGTGCCATCCAGGACTACGAGCAGTACTTC
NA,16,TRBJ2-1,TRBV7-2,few,CASSFPGKGAYNEQFF,TGTGCCAGCAGCTTCCCGGGGAAGGGAGCCTACAATGAGCAGTTCTTC
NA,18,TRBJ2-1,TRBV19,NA,CASSIRNSGTSTYNEQFF,TGTGCCAGTAGTATTAGAAACTCCGGGACCAGCACCTACAATGAGCAGTTCTTC
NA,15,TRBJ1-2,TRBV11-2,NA,CASSLGPGGRYGYTF,TGTGCCAGCAGCTTAGGTCCTGGAGGGCGCTATGGCTACACCTTC
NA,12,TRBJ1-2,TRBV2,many,CASSLSNYGYTF,TGTGCCAGCAGTCTCAGTAACTATGGCTACACCTTC
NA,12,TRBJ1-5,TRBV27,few,CASIQSNQPQHF,TGTGCCAGCATCCAGAGCAATCAGCCCCAGCATTTT
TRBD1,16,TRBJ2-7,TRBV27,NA,CASRAFLRGSTYEQYF,TGTGCCAGCAGGGCATTTCTCAGGGGGAGCACCTACGAGCAGTACTTC
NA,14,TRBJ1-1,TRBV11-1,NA,CASSLAGEDTEAFF,TGTGCCAGCAGCTTAGCTGGGGAGGACACTGAAGCTTTCTTT
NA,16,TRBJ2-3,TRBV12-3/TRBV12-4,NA,CASKGEGRKGTDTQYF,TGTGCCAGCAAAGGGGAAGGGAGAAAAGGCACAGATACGCAGTATTTT
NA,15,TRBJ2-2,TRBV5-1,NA,CASSWSTLNTGELFF,TGCGCCAGCAGCTGGAGTACCCTGAACACCGGGGAGCTGTTTTTT
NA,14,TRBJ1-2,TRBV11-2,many,CASSPGKSIYGYTF,TGTGCCAGCAGCCCCGGCAAATCCATTTATGGCTACACCTTC
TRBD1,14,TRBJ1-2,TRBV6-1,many,CASRPGQAAYGYTF,TGTGCCAGCAGACCGGGACAGGCAGCCTATGGCTACACCTTC
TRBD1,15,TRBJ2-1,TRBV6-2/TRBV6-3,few,CASSPTRGLNNEQFF,TGTGCCAGCAGCCCGACCAGGGGGCTTAATAATGAGCAGTTCTTC
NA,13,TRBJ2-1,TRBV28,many,CAILGSSYNEQFF,TGTGCCATCCTAGGGAGCTCCTACAATGAGCAGTTCTTC
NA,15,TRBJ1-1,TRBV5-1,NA,CASSSGTLQNTEAFF,TGCGCCAGCAGCTCCGGGACACTCCAGAACACTGAAGCTTTCTTT
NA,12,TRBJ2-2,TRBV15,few,CATSREIGELFF,TGTGCCACCAGCAGAGAGATCGGGGAGCTGTTTTTT
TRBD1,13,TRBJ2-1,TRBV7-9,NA,CASSSPPFDRGFF,TGTGCCAGCAGCTCTCCGCCGTTCGACAGGGGGTTCTTC
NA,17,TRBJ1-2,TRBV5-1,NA,CASSLGAQVGVDYGYTF,TGCGCCAGCAGCTTGGGGGCCCAGGTTGGAGTGGACTATGGCTACACCTTC
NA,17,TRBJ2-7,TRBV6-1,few,CASSFFTPMDGTDEQYF,TGTGCCAGCAGTTTTTTTACCCCCATGGACGGTACGGACGAGCAGTACTTC
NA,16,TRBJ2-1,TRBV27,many,CASSLLAGHPYNEQFF,TGTGCCAGCAGTTTATTGGCAGGGCACCCCTACAATGAGCAGTTCTTC
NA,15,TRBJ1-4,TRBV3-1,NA,CASSSIPGGNEKLFF,TGTGCCAGCAGCTCCATTCCGGGAGGAAATGAAAAACTGTTTTTT
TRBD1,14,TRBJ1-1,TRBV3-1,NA,CASSPFGTGAEAFF,TGTGCCAGCAGCCCGTTCGGGACAGGGGCTGAAGCTTTCTTT
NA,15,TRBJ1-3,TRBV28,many,CASSLGLLTGDTIYF,TGTGCCAGCAGTCTAGGCCTCCTGACAGGAGACACCATATATTTT
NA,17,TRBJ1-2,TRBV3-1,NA,CASSQNPTTGIRSGYTF,TGTGCCAGCAGCCAAAACCCCACTACAGGGATCAGAAGTGGCTACACCTTC
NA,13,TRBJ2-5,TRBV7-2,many,CASSQRTRETQYF,TGTGCCAGCAGCCAAAGGACAAGGGAGACCCAGTACTTC
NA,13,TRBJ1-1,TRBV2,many,CASSDSMNTEAFF,TGTGCCAGCAGTGACAGCATGAACACTGAAGCTTTCTTT
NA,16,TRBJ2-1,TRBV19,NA,CATTGEGRGLYNEQFF,TGTGCCACCACAGGGGAAGGGCGGGGGTTGTACAATGAGCAGTTCTTC